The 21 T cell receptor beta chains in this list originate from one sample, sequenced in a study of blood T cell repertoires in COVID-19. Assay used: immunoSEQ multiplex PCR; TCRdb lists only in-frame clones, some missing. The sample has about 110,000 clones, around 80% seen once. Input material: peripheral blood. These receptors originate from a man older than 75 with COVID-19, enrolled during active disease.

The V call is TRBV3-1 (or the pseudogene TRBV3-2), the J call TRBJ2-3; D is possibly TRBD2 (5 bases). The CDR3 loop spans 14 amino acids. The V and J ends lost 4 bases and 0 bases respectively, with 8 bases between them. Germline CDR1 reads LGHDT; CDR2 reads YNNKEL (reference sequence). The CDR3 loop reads CASSLKRSTDTQYF. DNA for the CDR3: TGTGCCAGCAGCCTAAAGCGGAGCACAGATACGCAGTATTTT.

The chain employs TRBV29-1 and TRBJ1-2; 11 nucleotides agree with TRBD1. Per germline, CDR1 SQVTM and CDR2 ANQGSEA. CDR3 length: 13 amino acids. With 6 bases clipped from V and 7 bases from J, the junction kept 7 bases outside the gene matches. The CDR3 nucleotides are TGCAGCGTGGTAAAAGGACAGGGGGCTGGCTACACCTTC. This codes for CSVVKGQGAGYTF.

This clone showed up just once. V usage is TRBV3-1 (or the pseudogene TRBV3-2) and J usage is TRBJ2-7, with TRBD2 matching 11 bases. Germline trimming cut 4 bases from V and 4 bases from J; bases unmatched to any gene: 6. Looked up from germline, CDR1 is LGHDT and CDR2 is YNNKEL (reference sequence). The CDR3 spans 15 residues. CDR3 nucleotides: TGTGCCAGCAGCCTATCGGGACTAGCGGAATACGAGCAGTACTTC. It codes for CASSLSGLAEYEQYF.

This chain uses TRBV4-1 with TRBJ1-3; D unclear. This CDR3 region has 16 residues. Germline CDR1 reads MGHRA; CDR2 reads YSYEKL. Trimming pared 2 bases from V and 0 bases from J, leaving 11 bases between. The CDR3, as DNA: TGCGCCAGCAGCCAAAGGACCGCGGGCTCTGGAAACACCATATATTTT. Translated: CASSQRTAGSGNTIYF.

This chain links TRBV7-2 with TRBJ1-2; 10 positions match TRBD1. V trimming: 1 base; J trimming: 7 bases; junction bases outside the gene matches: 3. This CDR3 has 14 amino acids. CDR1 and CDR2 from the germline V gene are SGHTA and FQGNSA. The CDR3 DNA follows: TGTGCCAGCAGCTTAGGACAGGGGGCAGGTGGCTACACCTTC. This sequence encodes CASSLGQGAGGYTF.

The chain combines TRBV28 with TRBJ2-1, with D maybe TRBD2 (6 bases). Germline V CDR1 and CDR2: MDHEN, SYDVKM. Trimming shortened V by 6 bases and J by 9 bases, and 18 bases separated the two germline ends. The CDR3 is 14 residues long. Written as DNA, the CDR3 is TGTGCCAGCAGGCCGGGACTCGGAGGCGGTGAGCAGTTCTTC. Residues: CASRPGLGGGEQFF. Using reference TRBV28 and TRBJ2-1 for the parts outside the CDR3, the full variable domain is DVKVTQSSRYLVKRTGEKVFLECVQDMDHENMFWYRQDPGLGLRLIYFSYDVKMKEKGDIPEGYSVSREKKERFSLILESASTNQTSMYLCASRPGLGGGEQFFGPGTRLTVL.

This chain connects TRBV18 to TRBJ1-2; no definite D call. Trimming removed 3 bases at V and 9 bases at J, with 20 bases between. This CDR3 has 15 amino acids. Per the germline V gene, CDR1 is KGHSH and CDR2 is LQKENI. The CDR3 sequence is CASSPRREPPGSYTF. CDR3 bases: TGTGCCAGCTCACCCCGGCGGGAACCGCCAGGTAGCTACACCTTC.

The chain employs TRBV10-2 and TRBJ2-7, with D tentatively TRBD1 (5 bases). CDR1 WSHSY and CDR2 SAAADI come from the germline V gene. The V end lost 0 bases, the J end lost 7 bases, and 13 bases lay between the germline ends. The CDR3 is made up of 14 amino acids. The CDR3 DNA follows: TGCGCCAGCAGTGAGTCGGGCAGGGCACGGGAGCAGTACTTC. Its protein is CASSESGRAREQYF.

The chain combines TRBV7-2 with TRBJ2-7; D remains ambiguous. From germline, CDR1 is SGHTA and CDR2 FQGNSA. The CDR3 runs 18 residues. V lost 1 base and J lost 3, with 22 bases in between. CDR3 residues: CASSLVGQKPSTYYEQYF. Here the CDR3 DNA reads TGTGCCAGCAGCTTAGTTGGGCAGAAACCTTCCACCTACTACGAGCAGTACTTC. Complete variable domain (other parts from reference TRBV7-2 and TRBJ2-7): GAGVSQSPSNKVTEKGKDVELRCDPISGHTALYWYRQSLGQGLEFLIYFQGNSAPDKSGLPSDRFSAERTGGSVSTLTIQRTQQEDSAVYLCASSLVGQKPSTYYEQYFGPGTRLTVT.

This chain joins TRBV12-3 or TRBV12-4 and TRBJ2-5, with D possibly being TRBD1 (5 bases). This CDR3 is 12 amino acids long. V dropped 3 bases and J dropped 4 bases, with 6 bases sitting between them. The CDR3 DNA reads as TGTGCCAGCAGTTTTCAGGGAGAGACCCAGTACTTC. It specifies CASSFQGETQYF.

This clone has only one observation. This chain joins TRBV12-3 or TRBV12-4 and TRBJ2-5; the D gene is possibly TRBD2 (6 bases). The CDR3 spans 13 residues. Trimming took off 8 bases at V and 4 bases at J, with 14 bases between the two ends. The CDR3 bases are TGTGCCAGCGGGGACTCCGCTGCAGAGACCCAGTACTTC. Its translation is CASGDSAAETQYF.

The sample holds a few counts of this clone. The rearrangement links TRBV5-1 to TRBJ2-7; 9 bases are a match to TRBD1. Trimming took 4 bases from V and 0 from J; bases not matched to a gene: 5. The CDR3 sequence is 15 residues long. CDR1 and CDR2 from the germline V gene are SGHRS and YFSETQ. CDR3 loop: CASSLTGGTSYEQYF. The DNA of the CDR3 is TGCGCCAGCAGCCTGACAGGGGGTACCTCCTACGAGCAGTACTTC. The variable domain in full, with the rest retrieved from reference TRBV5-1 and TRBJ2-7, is KAGVTQTPRYLIKTRGQQVTLSCSPISGHRSVSWYQQTPGQGLQFLFEYFSETQRNKGNFPGRFSGRQFSNSRSEMNVSTLELGDSALYLCASSLTGGTSYEQYFGPGTRLTVT.

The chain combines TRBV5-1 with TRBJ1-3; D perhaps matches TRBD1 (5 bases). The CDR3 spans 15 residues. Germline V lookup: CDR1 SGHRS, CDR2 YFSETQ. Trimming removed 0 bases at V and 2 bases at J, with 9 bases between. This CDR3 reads CASSLAGEPGNTIYF. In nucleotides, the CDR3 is TGCGCCAGCAGCTTGGCGGGGGAGCCTGGAAACACCATATATTTT.

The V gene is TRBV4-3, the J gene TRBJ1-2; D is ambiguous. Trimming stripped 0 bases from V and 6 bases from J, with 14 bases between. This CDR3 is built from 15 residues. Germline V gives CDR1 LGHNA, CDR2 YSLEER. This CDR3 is CASSQDSFGVNGYTF. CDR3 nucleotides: TGCGCCAGCAGCCAAGATAGCTTTGGAGTAAATGGCTACACCTTC.

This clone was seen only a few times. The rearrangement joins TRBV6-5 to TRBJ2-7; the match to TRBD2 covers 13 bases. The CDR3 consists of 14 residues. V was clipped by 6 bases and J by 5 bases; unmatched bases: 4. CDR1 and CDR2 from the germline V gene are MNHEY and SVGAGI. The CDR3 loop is CASRGTSGNHEQYF. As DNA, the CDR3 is TGTGCCAGCAGGGGGACTAGCGGGAACCACGAGCAGTACTTC.

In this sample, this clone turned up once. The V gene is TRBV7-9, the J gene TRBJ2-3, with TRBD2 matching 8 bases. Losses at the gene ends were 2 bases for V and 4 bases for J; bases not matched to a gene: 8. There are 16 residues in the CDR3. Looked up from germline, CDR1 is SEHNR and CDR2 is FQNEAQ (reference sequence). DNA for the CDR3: TGTGCCAGCAGCTTACTTCCCGGGAGGGGGTCAGATACGCAGTATTTT. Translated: CASSLLPGRGSDTQYF.

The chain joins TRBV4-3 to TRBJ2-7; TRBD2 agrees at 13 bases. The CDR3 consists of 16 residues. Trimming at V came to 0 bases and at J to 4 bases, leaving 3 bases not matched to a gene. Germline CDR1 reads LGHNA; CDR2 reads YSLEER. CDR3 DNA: TGCGCCAGCAGCCAAGAACTAGCGGGAGGGAGGTACGAGCAGTACTTC. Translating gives CASSQELAGGRYEQYF.

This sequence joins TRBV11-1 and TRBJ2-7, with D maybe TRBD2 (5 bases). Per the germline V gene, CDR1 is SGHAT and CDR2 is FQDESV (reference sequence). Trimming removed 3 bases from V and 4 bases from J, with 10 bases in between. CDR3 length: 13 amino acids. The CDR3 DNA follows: TGTGCCAGCAGCTTTTTACGCGGGTACGAGCAGTACTTC. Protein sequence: CASSFLRGYEQYF.

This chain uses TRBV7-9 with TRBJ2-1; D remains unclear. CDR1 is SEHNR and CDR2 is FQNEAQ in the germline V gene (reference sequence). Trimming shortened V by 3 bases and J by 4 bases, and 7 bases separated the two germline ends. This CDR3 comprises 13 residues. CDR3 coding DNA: TGTGCCAGCAGCTTGTCACAGTACAATGAGCAGTTCTTC. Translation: CASSLSQYNEQFF.

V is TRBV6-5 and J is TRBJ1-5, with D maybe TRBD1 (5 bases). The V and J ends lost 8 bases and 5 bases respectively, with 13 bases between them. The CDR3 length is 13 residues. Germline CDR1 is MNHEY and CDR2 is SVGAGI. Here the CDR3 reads CASGHGGDQPQHF. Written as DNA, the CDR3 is TGTGCCAGCGGACACGGGGGGGATCAGCCCCAGCATTTT.

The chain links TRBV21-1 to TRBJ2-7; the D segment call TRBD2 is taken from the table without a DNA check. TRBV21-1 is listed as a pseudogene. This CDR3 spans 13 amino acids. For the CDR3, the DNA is TGTGCCAGCAGCAAAGGAGGTTACTACGAGCAGTACTTC. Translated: CASSKGGYYEQYF.